The following is a TCR beta chain sequence with its context. As yet, its antigen is unknown. This record belongs to a study of cytomegalovirus exposure and HLA in healthy donors. Study-level results: Prior analysis indicated that the majority of TCR beta V segments exhibited productivity approximately 87% or approximately 30% of the time.

The CDR3 has 16 residues. CDR1 is SGDLS, CDR2 YYNGEE, per germline. The trim removed 0 bases at V and 4 bases at J, leaving 9 bases unmatched. The PCR was carried out with 60 Vbeta primers and 13 Jbeta primers. Produced via immunoSEQ multiplex PCR; TCRdb's table is partial and in-frame only. Here the sample spans about 120,000 clones, 75% to 90% being singletons. Sample: PBMCs. This chain joins TRBV9 and TRBJ2-5, with 7 bases fitting TRBD2. The source of this sequence is a female donor in good health and CMV-seropositive. DNA of the CDR3: TGTGCCAGCAGCGTAGGGGAGGGAGGATTAGGAGAGACCCAGTACTTC. This sequence encodes CASSVGEGGLGETQYF.